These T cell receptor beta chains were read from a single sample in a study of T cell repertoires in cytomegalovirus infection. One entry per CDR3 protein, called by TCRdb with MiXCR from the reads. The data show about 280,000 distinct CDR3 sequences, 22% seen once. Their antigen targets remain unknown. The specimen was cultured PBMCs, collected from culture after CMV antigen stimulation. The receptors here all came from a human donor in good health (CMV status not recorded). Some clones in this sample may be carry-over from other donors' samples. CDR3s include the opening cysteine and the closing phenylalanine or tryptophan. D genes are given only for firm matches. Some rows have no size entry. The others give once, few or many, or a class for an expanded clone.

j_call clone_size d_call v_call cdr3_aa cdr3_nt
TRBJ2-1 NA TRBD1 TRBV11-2 CASSPSWGTGNEQFF TGTGCCAGCAGCCCTTCATGGGGGACAGGGAATGAGCAGTTCTTC
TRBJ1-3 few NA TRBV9 CASSPRADFGNTIYF TGTGCCAGCAGCCCAAGAGCTGACTTTGGAAACACCATATATTTT
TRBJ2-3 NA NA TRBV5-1 CASSISRDTQYF TGCGCCAGCAGCATAAGTAGAGATACGCAGTATTTT
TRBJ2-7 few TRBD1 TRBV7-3 CASSPPTGTTGVEQYF TGTGCCAGCAGCCCTCCGACAGGGACAACCGGGGTCGAGCAGTACTTC
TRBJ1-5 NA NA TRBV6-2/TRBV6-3 CASSYSRITGFQPQHF TGTGCCAGCAGTTACTCGCGAATTACAGGGTTTCAGCCCCAGCATTTT
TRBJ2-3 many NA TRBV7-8 CASSPIGSGGSDTQYF TGTGCCAGCAGCCCCATAGGTAGCGGAGGATCAGATACGCAGTATTTT
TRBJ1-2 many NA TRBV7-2 CASSLSGRGQHTF TGTGCCAGCAGCTTATCAGGGCGGGGCCAGCACACCTTC
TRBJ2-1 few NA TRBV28 CASSLPGNNEQFF TGTGCCAGCAGCCTTCCGGGGAATAATGAGCAGTTCTTC
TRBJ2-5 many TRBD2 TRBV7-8 CASSSRAGGWETQYF TGTGCCAGCAGCTCACGAGCGGGAGGCTGGGAGACCCAGTACTTC
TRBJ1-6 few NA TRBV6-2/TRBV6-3 CASSSLRTEDNSPLHF TGTGCCAGCAGTTCACTGAGGACCGAAGATAATTCACCCCTCCACTTT
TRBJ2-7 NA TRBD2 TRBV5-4 CASSFGRPGLAGFYEQYF TGTGCCAGCAGCTTTGGTCGGCCGGGACTAGCGGGATTCTACGAGCAGTACTTC
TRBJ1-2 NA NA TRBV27 CASTGFDYGYTF TGTGCCAGCACAGGGTTCGACTATGGCTACACCTTC
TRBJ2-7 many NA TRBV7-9 CASSSGLSLSYEQYF TGTGCCAGCAGCTCCGGACTATCTCTCTCCTACGAGCAGTACTTC
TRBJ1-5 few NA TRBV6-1 CASSLPAEPQHF TGTGCCAGCAGTCTTCCCGCAGAGCCCCAGCATTTT
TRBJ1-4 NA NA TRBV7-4 CASSLACREEDEKLFF TGTGCCAGCAGCTTGGCCTGCAGGGAGGAGGATGAAAAACTGTTTTTT
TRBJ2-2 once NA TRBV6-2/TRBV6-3 CASSFTDIANTGELFF TGTGCCAGCAGCTTCACAGATATCGCGAACACCGGGGAGCTGTTTTTT
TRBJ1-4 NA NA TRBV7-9 CASTTAQEKLFF TGTGCCAGCACTACAGCACAGGAAAAACTGTTTTTT
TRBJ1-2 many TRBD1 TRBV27 CASSLLGTGYNGYTF TGTGCCAGCAGTTTATTAGGGACAGGCTATAATGGCTACACCTTC
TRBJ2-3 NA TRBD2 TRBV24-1 CATSDFPSGRADTQYF TGTGCCACCAGTGATTTCCCTAGCGGGAGGGCAGATACGCAGTATTTT
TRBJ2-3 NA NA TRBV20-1 CSVRSPGAGDTQYF TGCAGTGTTAGGTCCCCGGGAGCAGGAGATACGCAGTATTTT
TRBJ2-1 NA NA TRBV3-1 CASSQGRLPGAIYNEQFF TGTGCCAGCAGCCAAGGAAGACTCCCAGGGGCGATATACAATGAGCAGTTCTTC
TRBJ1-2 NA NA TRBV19 CATTGNRYYGYTF TGTGCCACGACCGGGAACCGTTACTATGGCTACACCTTC
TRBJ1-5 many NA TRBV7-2 CASSLFSGPQHF TGTGCCAGCAGCTTATTCTCGGGGCCCCAGCATTTT
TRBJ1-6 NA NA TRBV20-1 CSAPPTSPGSPLHF TGCAGTGCTCCTCCTACGTCCCCGGGGTCACCCCTCCACTTT
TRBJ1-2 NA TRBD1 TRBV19 CASSTFTGAQYGYTF TGTGCCAGTAGTACCTTCACAGGGGCTCAATATGGCTACACCTTC
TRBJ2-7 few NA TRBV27 CASSQGQLAYEQYF TGTGCCAGCAGTCAAGGACAGCTAGCCTACGAGCAGTACTTC
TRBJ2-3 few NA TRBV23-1 CASSQSQEDQASTDTQYF TGCGCCAGCAGTCAATCTCAGGAGGACCAAGCTAGCACAGATACGCAGTATTTT
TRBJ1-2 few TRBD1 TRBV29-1 CSGQGPDGYTF TGCAGCGGACAGGGTCCGGATGGCTACACCTTC
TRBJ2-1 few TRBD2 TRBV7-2 CASSFTGASGSNEQFF TGTGCCAGCAGCTTTACTGGGGCTAGCGGGAGCAACGAGCAGTTCTTC
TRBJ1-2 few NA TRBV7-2 CASRPRQAGGGYTF TGTGCCAGCAGACCTCGACAGGCCGGCGGTGGCTACACCTTC
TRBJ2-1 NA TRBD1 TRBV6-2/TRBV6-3 CASSYMGQGASEQFF TGTGCCAGCAGTTACATGGGACAGGGGGCAAGTGAGCAGTTCTTC
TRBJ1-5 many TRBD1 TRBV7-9 CASSSSGTGLKGQPQHF TGTGCCAGCAGCTCCTCCGGGACAGGGTTAAAGGGTCAGCCCCAGCATTTT
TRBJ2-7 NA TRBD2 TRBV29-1 CSVRSSGRFYEQYF TGCAGCGTTAGGTCTAGCGGGAGGTTTTACGAGCAGTACTTC
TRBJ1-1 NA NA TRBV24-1 CATRTRWENTEAFF TGTGCCACCAGAACTCGATGGGAGAACACTGAAGCTTTCTTT
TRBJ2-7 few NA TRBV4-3 CASSQVQGGEQYF TGCGCCAGCAGCCAAGTTCAGGGGGGTGAGCAGTACTTC
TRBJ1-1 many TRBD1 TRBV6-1 CASRMTGSTEAFF TGTGCCAGCAGGATGACAGGGTCCACTGAAGCTTTCTTT
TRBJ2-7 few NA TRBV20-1 CSAKGALSYEQYF TGCAGTGCTAAGGGCGCGCTTTCCTACGAGCAGTACTTC
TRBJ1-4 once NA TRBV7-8 CASSLVMDQGNEKLFF TGTGCCAGCAGCTTAGTTATGGACCAGGGGAATGAAAAACTGTTTTTT
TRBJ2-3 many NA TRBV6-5 CASSYGGGSTDTQYF TGTGCCAGCAGTTACGGGGGTGGGAGCACAGATACGCAGTATTTT
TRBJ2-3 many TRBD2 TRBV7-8 CASSYGLVGDTQYF TGTGCCAGCAGCTACGGACTAGTAGGAGATACGCAGTATTTT
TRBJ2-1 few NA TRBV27 CASSLLAGAASEQFF TGTGCCAGCAGTTTATTGGCAGGGGCAGCGAGTGAGCAGTTCTTC
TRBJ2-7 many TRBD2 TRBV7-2 CASSLSLAGAYEQYF TGTGCCAGCAGCTTATCATTAGCGGGAGCCTACGAGCAGTACTTC
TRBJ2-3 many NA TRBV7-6 CASSRQDTDTQYF TGTGCCAGCAGCCGACAAGACACAGATACGCAGTATTTT
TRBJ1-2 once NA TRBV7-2 CASSSYSEETF TGTGCCAGCAGCTCTTACAGCGAAGAGACCTTC
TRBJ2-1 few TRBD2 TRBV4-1 CASSQALAGVSEQFF TGCGCCAGCAGCCAAGCACTAGCGGGAGTGAGTGAGCAGTTCTTC
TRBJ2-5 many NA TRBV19 CASSIFTDQETQYF TGTGCCAGTAGTATTTTCACGGATCAAGAGACCCAGTACTTC
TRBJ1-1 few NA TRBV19 CASSHRGLNTEAFF TGTGCCAGCAGTCACCGGGGTTTGAACACTGAAGCTTTCTTT
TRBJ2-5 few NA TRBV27 CASSFRGWETQYF TGTGCCAGCAGTTTCAGGGGCTGGGAGACCCAGTACTTC
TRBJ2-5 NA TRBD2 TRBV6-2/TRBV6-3 CASSYASGRQETQYF TGTGCCAGCAGTTACGCTAGCGGGAGGCAAGAGACCCAGTACTTC
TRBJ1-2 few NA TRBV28 CASSSADVYGYTF TGTGCCAGCAGTTCCGCCGATGTCTATGGCTACACCTTC
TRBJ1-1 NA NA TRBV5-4 CASSGASTEAFF TGTGCCAGCAGCGGGGCAAGCACTGAAGCTTTCTTT